The subject of this entry is one TCR beta chain. Its antigen is as yet unknown. These data come from a study of OX40 agonist ivuxolimab in advanced cancers. Looking at the study overall: Ivuxolimab, an agonistic anti-OX40 (CD134) antibody, was given to patients. Overall study results and limits: Low normalized clonal expansion also occurred in some nonresponding patients. At 0.1 to 3.0 mg/kg and by week 6, clonal expansion occurred in CD4+ and CD8+ blood T cells.

CDR1 and CDR2 from the germline V gene are MNHEY and SMNVEV (reference sequence). Trimming removed 8 bases from V and 0 bases from J, with 11 bases in between. This CDR3 is 14 amino acids long. Only in-frame clones appear in the TCRdb table, and some are missing; sequencing was by immunoSEQ multiplex PCR. Altogether around 89,000 clones are present, approximately 91% being singletons, with the ten largest covering around 0.71%. The TCR sequence derives from an adult with an advanced solid tumor such as melanoma, head and neck, liver or kidney cancer. The sample consisted of CD4+ or CD8+ T cells sorted from blood, taken in a trial of the OX40 agonist ivuxolimab. The rearrangement links TRBV27 to TRBJ1-3, with D unresolved. In DNA, the CDR3 is TGTGCCAGCCGGATAGATCGCTCTGGAAACACCATATATTTT. Translated: CASRIDRSGNTIYF.